This entry lists 27 T cell receptor beta chains sequenced from one sample in a study of breast tumors, draining lymph nodes, adjacent tissues. TCRdb redid the calling of the multiplex PCR reads with MiXCR, one entry per CDR3 protein. The data show roughly 260,000 distinct CDR3 sequences, 30% seen once. Breast cancer patients provided tissue from their axillary draining lymph nodes. The sequenced sample consisted of axillary lymph node tissue. These receptors all come from a female donor with breast cancer. Some clones in this sample may be carry-over from other donors' samples.

This clonotype was observed many times. The chain is built from TRBV29-1 and TRBJ2-1; tentatively, D is TRBD2 (6 bases). The CDR3 consists of 15 residues. CDR1 and CDR2 (germline): SQVTM, ANQGSEA. V was trimmed by 4 bases and J by 4 bases, leaving 17 bases between them. CDR3: CSVATGTVIYNEQFF. DNA of the CDR3: TGCAGCGTTGCAACCGGGACTGTTATTTACAATGAGCAGTTCTTC.

This clonotype turned up a few times. This chain links TRBV10-3 with TRBJ1-1; D not certain. The CDR3 is 14 residues long. V was pared by 2 bases and J by 1 base, with 8 bases between. Per the germline V gene, CDR1 is ENHRY and CDR2 is SYGVKD. CDR3 loop: CAISEGLENTEAFF. The CDR3, as DNA: TGTGCCATCAGTGAGGGTCTAGAGAACACTGAAGCTTTCTTT.

This clonotype has more than one count but fewer than ten. The rearrangement uses TRBV4-3 and TRBJ2-1; TRBD2 is a possible D gene (6 bases). Per germline, CDR1 LGHNA and CDR2 YSLEER. The CDR3 contains 15 residues. The ends were cut back, 0 bases at V and 2 bases at J, with 8 bases in the middle. CDR3 coding DNA: TGCGCCAGCAGCCAAGATCCGGGAGCCTACAATGAGCAGTTCTTC. Translation: CASSQDPGAYNEQFF.

The chain carries TRBV29-1 and TRBJ2-7; D perhaps matches TRBD1 (5 bases). The CDR3 length is 12 residues. V lost 8 bases to trimming and J lost 2 bases, with 13 bases between them. CDR1 and CDR2 (germline): SQVTM, ANQGSEA. The CDR3: CSLDGRAYEQYF. Here the CDR3 DNA reads TGCAGCTTGGACGGCAGGGCCTACGAGCAGTACTTC.

Details on this clonotype: A read error may explain this, as a much larger clone is one base away. This rearrangement joins TRBV20-1 to TRBJ2-1; D is perhaps TRBD1 or TRBD2 (6 bases each). Germline V gives CDR1 DFQATT, CDR2 SNEGSKA (reference sequence). The CDR3 is 14 residues long. In DNA form, the CDR3 reads TGCAGTGCTCCAAGGGGGGTCTCCTACACTGAGCAGTTCTTC. Its translation is CSAPRGVSYTEQFF.

This clonotype was seen a handful of times. The CDR3: CASSPTGVTDTQYF. CDR3 DNA sequence: TGTGCCAGCAGCCCGACAGGGGTCACAGATACGCAGTATTTT. This chain connects TRBV3-1 to TRBJ2-3, with 8 bases aligning to TRBD1. CDR1 is LGHDT, CDR2 YNNKEL, per germline (reference sequence). The CDR3 sequence is 14 residues long. J gave up 2 bases and V 4 bases, and 2 bases lay outside the gene matches.

This chain connects TRBV5-1 to TRBJ2-7; TRBD2 agrees at 15 bases. The length of the CDR3 is 16 residues. V lost 0 bases to trimming and J lost 7 bases; unmatched junction nucleotides: 5. Germline lookup yields CDR1 SGHRS and CDR2 YFSETQ. The CDR3 loop is CASSLGTSGREGEQYF. For the CDR3, the DNA is TGCGCCAGCAGCTTGGGGACTAGCGGGAGGGAAGGGGAGCAGTACTTC.

This clonotype was counted at least ten times. The chain uses TRBV2 and TRBJ2-5; 14 bases match TRBD2. With V trimmed by 3 bases and J by 5 bases, 2 bases remained unmatched. The CDR3 runs to 15 residues. Germline V lookup: CDR1 SNHLY, CDR2 FYNNEI. The DNA for the CDR3 is TGTGCCAGCAGTGAGGGACTAGCGGGAGTGGAGACCCAGTACTTC. Translated: CASSEGLAGVETQYF. Looking up the rest from reference TRBV2 and TRBJ2-5 gives the full variable domain: EPEVTQTPSHQVTQMGQEVILRCVPISNHLYFYWYRQILGQKVEFLVSFYNNEISEKSEIFDDQFSVERPDGSNFTLKIRSTKLEDSAMYFCASSEGLAGVETQYFGPGTRLLVL.

This clonotype came up many times. The chain couples TRBV19 to TRBJ2-7; D is unclear. The CDR3 contains 12 residues. Germline V CDR1 and CDR2: LNHDA, SQIVND (reference sequence). Trimming removed 3 bases from V and 3 bases from J, with 6 bases in between. The CDR3: CASSILYYEQYF. The CDR3 coding sequence is TGTGCCAGTAGTATTCTGTACTACGAGCAGTACTTC.

This clonotype came up many times. The chain is built from TRBV24-1 and TRBJ2-5; 8 bases are a match to TRBD1. V gave up 6 bases and J gave up 5 bases; unmatched junction bases: 10. Germline values: CDR1 KGHDR, CDR2 SFDVKD. The CDR3 runs 15 residues. The CDR3 protein is CATSRSGGVSETQYF. CDR3 nucleotides: TGTGCCACCAGTCGGTCAGGGGGCGTCAGCGAGACCCAGTACTTC.

This clonotype was recorded many times. V is TRBV5-8 and J is TRBJ2-2, with D possibly TRBD2 on 6 matching bases. There are 13 residues in the CDR3. The ends were cut back, 4 bases at V and 13 bases at J, with 17 bases in the middle. CDR1 and CDR2 (germline): SGHTS, YDEGEE. DNA for the CDR3: TGTGCCAGCAGCGACTCGACTAGGGACGGGCTGTTTTTT. The encoded protein is CASSDSTRDGLFF.

At least ten counts were recorded for this clonotype. The genes are TRBV19 and TRBJ2-7, with TRBD1 identical over 10 bases. There are 12 residues in the CDR3. Germline V gives CDR1 LNHDA, CDR2 SQIVND (reference sequence). The ends lost 10 bases at V and 4 bases at J; junction bases unmatched: 4. The CDR3 DNA reads TGTGCCACCGGGACAGGGGTTTACGAGCAGTACTTC. This translates into CATGTGVYEQYF.

The table lists this clonotype with many counts. Here the CDR3 reads CASSVLGPRGQREETQYF. In nucleotides, the CDR3 is TGTGCCAGCAGCGTACTCGGCCCAAGGGGACAGAGAGAAGAGACCCAGTACTTC. This chain joins TRBV7-2 and TRBJ2-5; 7 positions match TRBD1. V shed 5 bases, J shed 3 bases, and the junction held 18 bases outside the gene matches. The V gene's germline CDR1 is SGHTA and CDR2 FQGNSA. The CDR3 runs to 18 residues.

This clonotype has a count of ten or more. This rearrangement joins TRBV6-6 to TRBJ2-3, with D possibly TRBD1 on 5 matching bases. The ends were cut back, 2 bases at V and 0 bases at J, with 9 bases in the middle. The CDR3 is 15 amino acids. Germline V gene lookup returns CDR1 MNHNY and CDR2 SVGAGI (reference sequence). CDR3 in DNA: TGTGCCAGCAGTTACGGGGCTGCTAGCACAGATACGCAGTATTTT. Amino acids: CASSYGAASTDTQYF.

The chain joins TRBV5-1 to TRBJ1-4, with D possibly being TRBD1 (5 bases). Germline values: CDR1 SGHRS, CDR2 YFSETQ. The CDR3 extends over 18 amino acids. V was cut by 4 bases and J by 5 bases, with 24 bases left in between. In DNA, the CDR3 is TGCGCCAGCAGCGCATTATCGGGACTGAGCTCCTACAATGAAAAACTGTTTTTT. Amino acid sequence: CASSALSGLSSYNEKLFF.

This clonotype came up many times. The chain couples TRBV30 to TRBJ2-5; the D gene is possibly TRBD2 (6 bases). Trimming removed 7 bases at V and 3 bases at J, with 12 bases between. CDR3 size: 12 residues. Germline CDR1 GTSNPN, CDR2 SVGIG (reference sequence). CDR3 DNA: TGTGCCTTCCGGGACTCAAAAGAGACCCAGTACTTC. It translates to CAFRDSKETQYF.

In this sample, this clonotype turned up a few times. This may be a read error: a much more frequent sequence differs by one nucleotide. The rearrangement uses TRBV20-1 and TRBJ2-7, with 7 bases aligning to TRBD2. Germline V gene data show CDR1 as DFQATT and CDR2 as SNEGSKA (reference sequence). The CDR3 is made up of 11 amino acids. DNA for the CDR3: TGCAGTGCTTTGGGGGGGTACGAGCAGTCCTTC. It translates to CSALGGYEQSF.

The genes are TRBV25-1 and TRBJ2-1; 7 bases are shared with TRBD2. Trimming cost V 6 bases and J 4 bases; bases outside gene matches: 12. Germline V lookup: CDR1 MGHDK, CDR2 SYGVNS. CDR3 length: 16 amino acids. Here the CDR3 reads CASSPTRPAGYNEQFF. The CDR3, as DNA: TGTGCCAGCAGCCCAACCCGACCAGCGGGGTACAATGAGCAGTTCTTC.

Ten or more counts support this clonotype. The V call is TRBV24-1, the J call TRBJ1-5, with D uncertain. Between the trimmed V and J ends, which lost 8 bases and 5 bases, there was a span of 12 bases. From germline, CDR1 is KGHDR and CDR2 SFDVKD. The CDR3 contains 13 residues. CDR3 region: CATKREEDQPQHF. CDR3 sequence (DNA): TGTGCCACCAAAAGGGAGGAGGATCAGCCCCAGCATTTT.

This chain joins TRBV6-6 and TRBJ2-3; D gene unclear. The ends were cut back, 5 bases at V and 2 bases at J, with 14 bases in the middle. The CDR3 totals 15 residues. CDR1 and CDR2 from the germline V gene are MNHNY and SVGAGI (reference sequence). The CDR3 coding sequence is TGTGCCAGCAGTCACGCCCCGGGCTACACAGATACGCAGTATTTT. It encodes CASSHAPGYTDTQYF.

V usage is TRBV9 and J usage is TRBJ2-7; TRBD1 matches at 10 bases. This CDR3 comprises 17 residues. V was pared by 0 bases and J by 5 bases, with 11 bases of the junction left unmatched. Germline CDR1 reads SGDLS; CDR2 reads YYNGEE. CDR3: CASSVAAGGQGTNEQYF. The CDR3 region has the DNA TGTGCCAGCAGCGTAGCCGCCGGGGGACAGGGGACCAACGAGCAGTACTTC.

This clonotype was counted a few times. V usage is TRBV7-8 and J usage is TRBJ1-1; D not certain. V was cut by 2 bases and J by 1 base, with 5 bases left in between. CDR1 and CDR2 (germline): SGHVS, FQNEAQ. The CDR3 has 13 amino acids. The CDR3 DNA reads TGTGCCAGCAGCTTAAAACGGAACACTGAAGCTTTCTTT. Translation: CASSLKRNTEAFF. Combining the CDR3 with reference TRBV7-8 and TRBJ1-1 gives the whole variable domain GAGVSQSPRYKVAKRGQDVALRCDPISGHVSLFWYQQALGQGPEFLTYFQNEAQLDKSGLPSDRFFAERPEGSVSTLKIQRTQQEDSAVYLCASSLKRNTEAFFGQGTRLTVV.

This clonotype was found many times. The chain uses TRBV10-1 and TRBJ2-7; TRBD1 agrees at 10 bases. Germline V gives CDR1 WNHNN, CDR2 SYGVQD (reference sequence). CDR3 length equals 13 residues. V trimming: 10 bases; J trimming: 7 bases; junction bases outside the gene matches: 10. CDR3 sequence: CATTPDRGQEQYF. The CDR3 coding sequence is TGCGCCACCACTCCTGACAGGGGGCAAGAGCAGTACTTC.

This rearrangement joins TRBV28 to TRBJ2-4, with D perhaps matching TRBD1 (6 bases). This CDR3 has 14 residues. Germline CDR1 and CDR2: MDHEN and SYDVKM. The V end was cut by 4 bases, the J end by 1 base, with 8 bases between. This CDR3 is CASSYQGAKNIQYF. In DNA, the CDR3 is TGTGCCAGCAGTTATCAGGGGGCCAAAAACATTCAGTACTTC.

A word on this clonotype: The junction does not match germline at one end; this may be a read error. This chain uses TRBV29-1 with TRBJ1-4, with D hard to call. There are 8 residues in the CDR3. The germline V gene encodes CDR1 SQVTM and CDR2 ANQGSEA. The DNA for the CDR3 is TGCAGCGTTGAAGAACTGTTTTTT. This gives the protein CSVEELFF.

This clonotype showed up just a few times. The V call is TRBV27, the J call TRBJ2-7, with 10 bases matching TRBD2. Germline CDR1 is MNHEY and CDR2 is SMNVEV (reference sequence). The CDR3 spans 14 residues. The V gene end was trimmed by 8 bases and the J gene end by 4 bases; junction bases not matched to a gene: 8. DNA of the CDR3: TGTGCCAGCGTTAAGGTAGCGGGAGGATACGAGCAGTACTTC. The encoded protein is CASVKVAGGYEQYF.

The J gene is TRBJ2-4, the V gene TRBV20-1, with 11 bases lining up with TRBD2. Germline trimming cut 1 base from V and 7 bases from J; bases unmatched to any gene: 6. This CDR3 spans 15 amino acids. CDR1 and CDR2 (germline): DFQATT, SNEGSKA (reference sequence). CDR3 protein: CSARGALAGGNIQYF. DNA for the CDR3: TGCAGTGCTAGAGGGGCCTTAGCGGGGGGGAACATTCAGTACTTC.